The sequence of this T cell receptor (beta chain) was determined in a study of siplizumab effects on memory and regulatory T cells. Profiled with immunoSEQ multiplex PCR; TCRdb holds only in-frame clones, not every one. The data show 90,000 to 120,000 clones, more than 90% seen once. The junction had 7 bases not matched to a gene; V was cut back by 7 bases and J by 3 bases. This CDR3 spans 15 amino acids. The germline CDR1 and CDR2 sequences are MNHNY and SVGAGI (reference sequence). This clonotype originated in a human donor in good health. Some clones in this sample may be carry-over from other donors' samples. V usage is TRBV6-6 and J usage is TRBJ2-2; TRBD2 matches 8 bases. The sample was CD4+ T cells sorted from blood. Here the CDR3 reads CASTRSGSHTGELFF. In DNA, the CDR3 is TGTGCCAGCACTCGAAGCGGGAGTCACACCGGGGAGCTGTTTTTT.